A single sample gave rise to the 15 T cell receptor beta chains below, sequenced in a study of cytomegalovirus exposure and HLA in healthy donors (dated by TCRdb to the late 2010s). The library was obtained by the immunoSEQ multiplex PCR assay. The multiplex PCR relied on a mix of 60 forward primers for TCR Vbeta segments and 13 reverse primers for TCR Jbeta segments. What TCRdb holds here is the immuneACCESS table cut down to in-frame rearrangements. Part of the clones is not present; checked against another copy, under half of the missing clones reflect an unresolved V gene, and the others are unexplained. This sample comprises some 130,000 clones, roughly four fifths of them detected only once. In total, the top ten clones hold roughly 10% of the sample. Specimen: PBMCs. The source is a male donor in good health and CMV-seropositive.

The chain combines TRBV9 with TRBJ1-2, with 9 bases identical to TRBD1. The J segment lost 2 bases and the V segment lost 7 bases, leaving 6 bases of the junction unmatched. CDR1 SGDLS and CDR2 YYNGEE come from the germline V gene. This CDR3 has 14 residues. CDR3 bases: TGTGCCAGCGCCAGACAGGGGGGGAACTATGGCTACACCTTC. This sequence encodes CASARQGGNYGYTF.

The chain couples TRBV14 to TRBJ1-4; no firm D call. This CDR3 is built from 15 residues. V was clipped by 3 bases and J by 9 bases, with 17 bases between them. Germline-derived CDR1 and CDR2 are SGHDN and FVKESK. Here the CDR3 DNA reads TGTGCCAGCAGCCAGAGGCCCGAACCACCGCAAAAACTGTTTTTT. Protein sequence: CASSQRPEPPQKLFF.

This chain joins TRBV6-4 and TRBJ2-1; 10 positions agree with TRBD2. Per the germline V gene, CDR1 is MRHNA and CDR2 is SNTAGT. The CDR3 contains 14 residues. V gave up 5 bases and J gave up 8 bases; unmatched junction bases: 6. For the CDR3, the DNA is TGTGCCAGCAGTCGTTCTAGCGGGAGCGATGAGCAGTTCTTC. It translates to CASSRSSGSDEQFF.

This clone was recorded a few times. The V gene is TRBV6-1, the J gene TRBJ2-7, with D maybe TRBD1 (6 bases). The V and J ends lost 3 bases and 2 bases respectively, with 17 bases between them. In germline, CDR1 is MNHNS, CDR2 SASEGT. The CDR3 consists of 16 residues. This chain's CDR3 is CASSDRGRGQTYEQYF. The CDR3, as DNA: TGTGCCAGCAGTGATCGGGGCAGGGGACAAACCTACGAGCAGTACTTC.

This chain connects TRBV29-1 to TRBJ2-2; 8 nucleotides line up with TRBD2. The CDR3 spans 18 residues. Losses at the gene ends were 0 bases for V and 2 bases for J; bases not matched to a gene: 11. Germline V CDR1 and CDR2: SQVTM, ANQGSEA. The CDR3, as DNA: TGCAGCGTTGAAGATCCCCTAAGAGCGGGAGCTAACACCGGGGAGCTGTTTTTT. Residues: CSVEDPLRAGANTGELFF.

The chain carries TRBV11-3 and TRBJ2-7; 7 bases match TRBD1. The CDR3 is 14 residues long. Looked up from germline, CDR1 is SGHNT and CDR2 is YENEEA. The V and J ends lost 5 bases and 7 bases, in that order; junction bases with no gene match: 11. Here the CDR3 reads CASSQGGRRAEQYF. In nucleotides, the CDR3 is TGTGCCAGCAGCCAAGGGGGCCGACGGGCGGAGCAGTACTTC.

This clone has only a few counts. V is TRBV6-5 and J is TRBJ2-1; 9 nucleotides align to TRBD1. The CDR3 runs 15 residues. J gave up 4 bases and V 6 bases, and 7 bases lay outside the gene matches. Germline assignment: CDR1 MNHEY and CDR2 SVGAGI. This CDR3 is CASRRRQGGYNEQFF. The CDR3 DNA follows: TGTGCCAGCAGGAGAAGACAGGGGGGTTACAATGAGCAGTTCTTC.

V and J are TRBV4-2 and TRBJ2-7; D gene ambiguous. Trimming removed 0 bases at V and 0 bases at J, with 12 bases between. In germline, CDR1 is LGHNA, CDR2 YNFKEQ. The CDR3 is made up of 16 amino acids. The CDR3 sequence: CASSQEAPPLSYEQYF. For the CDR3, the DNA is TGTGCCAGCAGCCAAGAGGCTCCCCCCCTCTCCTACGAGCAGTACTTC.

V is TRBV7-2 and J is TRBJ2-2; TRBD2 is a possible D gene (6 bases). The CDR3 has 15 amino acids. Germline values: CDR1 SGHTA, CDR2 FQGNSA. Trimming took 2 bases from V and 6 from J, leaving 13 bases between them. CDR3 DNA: TGTGCCAGCAGCTTAAGTGGGGGGAGGTCCGGGGAGCTGTTTTTT. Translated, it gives CASSLSGGRSGELFF.

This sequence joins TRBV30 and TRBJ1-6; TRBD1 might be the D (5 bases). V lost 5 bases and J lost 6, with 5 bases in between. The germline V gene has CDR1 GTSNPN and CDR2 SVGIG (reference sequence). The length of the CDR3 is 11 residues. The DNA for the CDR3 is TGTGCCTGGGACAGTAATTCACCCCTCCACTTT. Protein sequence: CAWDSNSPLHF.

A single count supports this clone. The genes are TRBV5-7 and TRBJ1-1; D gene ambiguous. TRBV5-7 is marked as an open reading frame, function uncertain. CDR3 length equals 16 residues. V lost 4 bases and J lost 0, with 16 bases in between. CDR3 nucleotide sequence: TGTGCCAGCAGCCCCCCCGTAGGAGGGATGAACACTGAAGCTTTCTTT. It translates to CASSPPVGGMNTEAFF.

CDR3 sequence: CSVGQGAGDTQYF. The CDR3, as DNA: TGCAGCGTTGGACAGGGGGCAGGAGATACGCAGTATTTT. The chain is built from TRBV29-1 and TRBJ2-3; 10 bases line up with TRBD1. This CDR3 is 13 amino acids long. V was pared by 4 bases and J by 5 bases, with 3 bases of the junction left unmatched. From germline, CDR1 is SQVTM and CDR2 ANQGSEA.

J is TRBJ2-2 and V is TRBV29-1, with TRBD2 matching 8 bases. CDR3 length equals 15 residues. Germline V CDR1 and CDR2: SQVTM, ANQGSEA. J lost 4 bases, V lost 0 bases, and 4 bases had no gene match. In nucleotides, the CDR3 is TGCAGCGTTGAAGACGGGCGGGAGGCCACCGGGGAGCTGTTTTTT. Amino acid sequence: CSVEDGREATGELFF.

The CDR3 bases are TGCAGCGTTGAGATAGGACAGGGAGGGGATGAGCAGTTCTTC. Its protein is CSVEIGQGGDEQFF. The V call is TRBV29-1, the J call TRBJ2-1; D perhaps matches TRBD1 (8 bases). V was trimmed by 3 bases and J by 8 bases, leaving 17 bases between them. The CDR3 extends over 14 amino acids. Germline assignment: CDR1 SQVTM and CDR2 ANQGSEA.

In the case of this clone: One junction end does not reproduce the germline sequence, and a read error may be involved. The CDR3 nucleotides read TGTACCAGCAGCGTAGGGGCTACCCTGATCGAGCAGTACTTC. Translated, it gives CTSSVGATLIEQYF. This chain uses TRBV9 with TRBJ2-7; a possible D gene is TRBD1 (5 bases). Germline CDR1 reads SGDLS; CDR2 reads YYNGEE. CDR3 length: 14 residues.